The entry that follows covers one T cell receptor beta chain sequence. This entry comes from a study of blood T cell repertoires in COVID-19. Trimming pared 6 bases from V and 8 bases from J, leaving 10 bases between. The CDR3 has 11 residues. Only in-frame clones appear in the TCRdb table, and some are missing; sequencing was by immunoSEQ multiplex PCR. The sample contains 150,000 to 200,000 clones, around four fifths of which appear only once. This TCR came from a woman younger than 45 with acute or convalescent COVID-19. Sequencing was done on a sample of peripheral blood. The chain carries TRBV12-3 or TRBV12-4 and TRBJ1-1, with TRBD1 as a possible D gene (5 bases). The CDR3 loop reads CASRLNREAFF. DNA for the CDR3: TGTGCCAGCAGGCTGAACAGGGAAGCTTTCTTT.